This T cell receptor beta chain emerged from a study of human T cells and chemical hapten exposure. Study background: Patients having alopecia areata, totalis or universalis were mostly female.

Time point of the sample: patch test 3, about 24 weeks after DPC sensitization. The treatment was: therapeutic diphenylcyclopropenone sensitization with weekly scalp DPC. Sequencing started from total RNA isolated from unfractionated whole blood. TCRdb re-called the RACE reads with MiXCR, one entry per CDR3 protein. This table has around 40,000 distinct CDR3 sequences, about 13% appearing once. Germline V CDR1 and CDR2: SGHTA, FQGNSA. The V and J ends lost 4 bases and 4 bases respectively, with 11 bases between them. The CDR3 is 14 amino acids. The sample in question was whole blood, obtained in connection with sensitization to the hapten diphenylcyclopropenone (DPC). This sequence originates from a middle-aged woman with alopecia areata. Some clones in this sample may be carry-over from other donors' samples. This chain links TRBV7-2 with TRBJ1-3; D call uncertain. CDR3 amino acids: CASSSEGLGNTIYF. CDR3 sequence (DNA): TGTGCCAGCAGCTCGGAGGGCCTCGGAAACACCATATATTTT.